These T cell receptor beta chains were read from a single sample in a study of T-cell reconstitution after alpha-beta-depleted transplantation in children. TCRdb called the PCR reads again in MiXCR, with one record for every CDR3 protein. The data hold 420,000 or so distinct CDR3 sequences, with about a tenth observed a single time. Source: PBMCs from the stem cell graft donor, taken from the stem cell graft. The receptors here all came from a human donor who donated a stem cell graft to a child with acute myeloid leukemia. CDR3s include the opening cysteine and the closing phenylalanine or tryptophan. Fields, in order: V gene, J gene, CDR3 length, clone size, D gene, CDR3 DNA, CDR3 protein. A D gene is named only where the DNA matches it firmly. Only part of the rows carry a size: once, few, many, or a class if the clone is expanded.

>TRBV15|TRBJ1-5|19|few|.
TGTGCCACCAGCAGGGATGGGGGGCAGGTGGGCGGTGGCAATCAGCCCCAGCATTTT
CATSRDGGQVGGGNQPQHF
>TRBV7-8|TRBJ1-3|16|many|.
TGTGCCAGCAGCTTAGCTGGGGAGCTCTCTGGAAACACCATATATTTT
CASSLAGELSGNTIYF
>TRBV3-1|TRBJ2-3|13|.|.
TGTGCCAGCCCCTCACAAAGAGTAGATACGCAGTATTTT
CASPSQRVDTQYF
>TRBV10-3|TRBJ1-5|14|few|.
TGTGCCATCAGTGTGGAGCCAGACAATCAGCCCCAGCATTTT
CAISVEPDNQPQHF
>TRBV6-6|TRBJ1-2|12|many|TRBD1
TGTGCCAGCAGTCCGAACAGGGGAGGCTACACCTTC
CASSPNRGGYTF
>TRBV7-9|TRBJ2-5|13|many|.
TGTGCCAGCAGAATCCTGGAGCAAGAGACCCAGTACTTC
CASRILEQETQYF
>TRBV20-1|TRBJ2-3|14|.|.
TGCAGTGCTAGAGATAGCTATCCCCCAGATACGCAGTATTTT
CSARDSYPPDTQYF
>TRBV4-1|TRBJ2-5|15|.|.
TGCGCCAGCAGCCAGGACCGGGACACACAAGAGACCCAGTACTTC
CASSQDRDTQETQYF
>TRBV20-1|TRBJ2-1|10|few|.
TGCAGTGCAAGTGAGAATGAGCAGTTCTTC
CSASENEQFF
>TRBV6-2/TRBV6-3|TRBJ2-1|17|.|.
TGTGCCAGCAGTTCCAACCCGCTTCTCGGGGCGGACAATGAGCAGTTCTTC
CASSSNPLLGADNEQFF
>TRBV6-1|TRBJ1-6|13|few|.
TGTGCCAGCATGCCACAGGGTAGCTCACCCCTCCACTTT
CASMPQGSSPLHF
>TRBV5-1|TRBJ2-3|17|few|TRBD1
TGCGCCAGCAGCTGGAGCGCCGGGACAGGGGCACAAGCTACGCAGTATTTT
CASSWSAGTGAQATQYF
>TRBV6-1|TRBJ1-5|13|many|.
TGTGCCAGCAGTCTCAGGGGAAATCAGCCCCAGCATTTT
CASSLRGNQPQHF
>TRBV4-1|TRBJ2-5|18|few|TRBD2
TGCGCCAGCAGCCAAACCCCCCATCTAGCGGAGGTTCAAGAGACCCAGTACTTC
CASSQTPHLAEVQETQYF
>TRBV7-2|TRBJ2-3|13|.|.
TGTGCCAGCAGCTTATCGGACTTAGATACGCAGTATTTT
CASSLSDLDTQYF
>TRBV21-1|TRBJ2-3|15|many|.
TGTGCCAGCGGCCCTAGGACAGGCCCAACAGATACGCAGTATTTT
CASGPRTGPTDTQYF
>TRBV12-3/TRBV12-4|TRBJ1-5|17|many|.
TGTGCCAGCAGTTTACGGCCTCGGGCAGGGACGAGCCAGCCCCAGCATTTT
CASSLRPRAGTSQPQHF
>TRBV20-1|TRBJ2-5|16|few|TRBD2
TGCAGTGCTAGAGATGGGGCGGGGGGGCTTGCGGAGACCCAGTACTTC
CSARDGAGGLAETQYF
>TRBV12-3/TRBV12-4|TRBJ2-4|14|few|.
TGTGCCAGCAGTTTACACCCCGGGGAAAACATTCAGTACTTC
CASSLHPGENIQYF
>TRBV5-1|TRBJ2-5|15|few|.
TGCGCCAGCAGCCCGAGGTCACAGGCGCAAGAGACCCAGTACTTC
CASSPRSQAQETQYF
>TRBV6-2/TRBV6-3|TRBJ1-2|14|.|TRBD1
TGTGCCAGCAGTTACTCGATGGACAGGGGTGGCTACACCTTC
CASSYSMDRGGYTF
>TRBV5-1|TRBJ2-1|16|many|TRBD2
TGCGCCAGCAGCTTGGATGTCGGACTAGCGGGGGGTGAGCAGTTCTTC
CASSLDVGLAGGEQFF
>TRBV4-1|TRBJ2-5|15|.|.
TGCGCCAGCAGCCGTACAGGGATACCCGGGGAGACCCAGTACTTC
CASSRTGIPGETQYF
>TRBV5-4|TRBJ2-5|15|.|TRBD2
TGTGCCAGCAGCTCACTTACTAGCGGACGGGAGACCCAGTACTTC
CASSSLTSGRETQYF
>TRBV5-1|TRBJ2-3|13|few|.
TGCGCCAGCAGCTCTGACACCCCGAATACGCAGTATTTT
CASSSDTPNTQYF
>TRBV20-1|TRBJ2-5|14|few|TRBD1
TGCAGTGCTAGAGAATGGACAGGGCAAGAGACCCAGTACTTC
CSAREWTGQETQYF
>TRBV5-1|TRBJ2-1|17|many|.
TGCGCCAGCAGCTCCGACCGGCTGGGGAGCTCCTACAATGAGCAGTTCTTC
CASSSDRLGSSYNEQFF
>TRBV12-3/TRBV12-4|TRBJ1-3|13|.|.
TGTGCCAGCAGTTTTCATTCGGGAAACACCATATATTTT
CASSFHSGNTIYF
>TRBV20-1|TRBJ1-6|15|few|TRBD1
TGCAGTGCCCAGGACAGGGAAGGGTATAATTCACCCCTCCACTTT
CSAQDREGYNSPLHF
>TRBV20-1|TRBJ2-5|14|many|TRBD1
TGCAGTGTCCCCGACAGGGGTCTAAAAGAGACCCAGTACTTC
CSVPDRGLKETQYF
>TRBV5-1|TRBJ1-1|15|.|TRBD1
TGCGCCAGCAGTCCGACAGGGTTGAGCAACACTGAAGCTTTCTTT
CASSPTGLSNTEAFF
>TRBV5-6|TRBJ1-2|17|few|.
TGTGCCAGCAGCTTGACCCTCACAGGGACGGGGAACTATGGCTACACCTTC
CASSLTLTGTGNYGYTF
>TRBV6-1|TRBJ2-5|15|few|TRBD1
TGTGCCAGCGGAAGGGGACAGCTGGGATGGGAGACCCAGTACTTC
CASGRGQLGWETQYF
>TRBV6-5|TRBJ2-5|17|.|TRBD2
TGTGCCAGCAGTTACTCGAATTCCCTAGCGGGGAAGGAGACCCAGTACTTC
CASSYSNSLAGKETQYF
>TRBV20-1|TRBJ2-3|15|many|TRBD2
TGCAGTGCTAGACGGACTAGCGGGTTGGCAGATACGCAGTATTTT
CSARRTSGLADTQYF
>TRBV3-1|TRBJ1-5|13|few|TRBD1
TGTGCCAGCAGCGATCAGGGGGTCAAGCCCCAGCATTTT
CASSDQGVKPQHF
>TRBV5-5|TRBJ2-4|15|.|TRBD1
TGTGCCAGCAGCTTCCAGGGACAGGGGTCCAACATTCAGTACTTC
CASSFQGQGSNIQYF
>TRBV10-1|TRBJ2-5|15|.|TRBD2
TGCGCCAGCAGGACTAGCGGGGGGGTACAAGAGACCCAGTACTTC
CASRTSGGVQETQYF
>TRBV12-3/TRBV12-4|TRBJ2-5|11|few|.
TGTGCCAGCAGTTTCCTGGGCGCCCAGTACTTC
CASSFLGAQYF
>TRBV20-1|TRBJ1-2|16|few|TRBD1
TGCAGTACACCGTCAACCCCGGGACAGGGGTTCGGTGGCTACACCTTC
CSTPSTPGQGFGGYTF
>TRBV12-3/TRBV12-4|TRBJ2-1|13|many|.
TGTGCCACCGCGGGCGACACCTACAATGAGCAGTTCTTC
CATAGDTYNEQFF
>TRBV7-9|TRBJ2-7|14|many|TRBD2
TGTGCCAGCAGGGGGGGGCTAGCGGGCGGCGAGCAGTACTTC
CASRGGLAGGEQYF
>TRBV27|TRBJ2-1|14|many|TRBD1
TGTGCCAGCAGTTTCGGACAGGGGAGTAATGAGCAGTTCTTC
CASSFGQGSNEQFF
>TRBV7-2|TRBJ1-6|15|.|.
TGTGCCAGCAGCCGGGGCAGCGTATATAATTCACCCCTCCACTTT
CASSRGSVYNSPLHF
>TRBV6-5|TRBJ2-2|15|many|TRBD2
TGTGCCAGCAGTTATTTGCGGGGGGGCGGCGGGGAGCTGTTTTTT
CASSYLRGGGGELFF
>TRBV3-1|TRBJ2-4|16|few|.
TGTGCCAGCAGCCAAGCACGGGGGGCGGCCAAAAACATTCAGTACTTC
CASSQARGAAKNIQYF
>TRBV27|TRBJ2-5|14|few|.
TGTGCCAGCAGCAACAGGCGGGGTTCTATGACCCAGTACTTC
CASSNRRGSMTQYF
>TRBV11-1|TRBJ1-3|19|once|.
TGTGCCAGCTGCCGAAGGCCAGGGTTTGCCGTAAGCTCTGGAAACACCATATATTTT
CASCRRPGFAVSSGNTIYF
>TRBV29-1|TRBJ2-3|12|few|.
TGCAGCGTTGTAGTGGGGGGAGATACGCAGTATTTT
CSVVVGGDTQYF
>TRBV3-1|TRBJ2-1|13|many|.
TGTGCCAGCAGCCAAGGGGGCTCCAATGAGCAGTTCTTC
CASSQGGSNEQFF
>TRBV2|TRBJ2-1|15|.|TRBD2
TGTGCCAGCAGTGAACGTAGCGGGACCTACAATGAGCAGTTCTTC
CASSERSGTYNEQFF
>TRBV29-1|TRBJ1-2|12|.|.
TGCAGCGTTGAAGACCTCACCTATGGCTACACCTTC
CSVEDLTYGYTF
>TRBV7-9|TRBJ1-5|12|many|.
TGTGCCAGCAGCGACAGCAGGGGCCCTCAGCATTTT
CASSDSRGPQHF
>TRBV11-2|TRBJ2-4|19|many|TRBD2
TGTGCCAGCAGCCTCACCCCTCGAACGGGAGGGCCCGGGGGGTGGATTCAGTACTTC
CASSLTPRTGGPGGWIQYF
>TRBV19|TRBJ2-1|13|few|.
TGTGCCAGTCATCCAGGGTCCAGCAATGAGCAGTTCTTC
CASHPGSSNEQFF